This T cell receptor beta chain was identified in a study of monozygotic twins with inflammatory bowel disease. TCRdb reprocessed the 5' RACE reads and reports one entry per CDR3 protein, with no DNA. This sample's table reports approximately 150,000 distinct CDR3 sequences. The CDR3 spans 14 residues. This TCR came from a human donor with ulcerative colitis or Crohn's disease, or a healthy co-twin of an affected twin (not recorded which). Material: blood. The chain recombines TRBV12-3 or TRBV12-4 with TRBJ2-7. CDR3 sequence reads: CASSLDLSPYEQYF.